By its share, the clone carrying this T cell receptor beta chain is medium-sized. Its target is unknown. This specimen comes from a study of metastatic and nonmetastatic thyroid tumors. Study details: Malignant and benign thyroid patients had repertoires compared in peripheral blood and tumor or nodule tissue.

V was shortened by 1 base and J by 4 bases, with 10 bases between the two germline ends. The CDR3 runs 14 residues. Germline assignment: CDR1 MDHEN and CDR2 SYDVKM. In the original processing: Clinicopathological groups differed in CDR3, with these differences serving to build a distant-metastasis classifier for papillary thyroid cancer. TCRdb reprocessed the PCR reads using MiXCR. TCRdb's processing, not the authors' own work, is the source of the V and J calls. This table has about 16,000 clones, approximately 25% appearing once. No treatment had been given to any patient before thyroid surgery. Study outcomes and limitations: The study reportedly found significantly higher TCR beta diversity in malignant thyroid tumors than benign nodules, in blood and tumor.

Sequenced sample: tumor tissue. The sequence was collected from a male donor with papillary thyroid cancer or a benign thyroid nodule (not recorded which). Some clones in this sample may be carry-over from other donors' samples. V usage is TRBV28 and J usage is TRBJ1-2; D is undetermined. The DNA for the CDR3 is TGTGCCAGCAGTTTATTCCGGGGTATCTATGGCTACACCTTC. This codes for CASSLFRGIYGYTF.